The rows below give T cell receptor beta chains drawn from one sample of a study of cytomegalovirus exposure and HLA in healthy donors. TCRdb's copy holds only in-frame clones and misses some; the assay was immunoSEQ multiplex PCR. The sample carries 100,000 or so clones, 69% recorded once. Sequencing was performed on PBMCs. These receptors were taken from a young man in good health and CMV-seronegative. CDR3s include the opening cysteine and the closing phenylalanine or tryptophan.

V gene	J gene	CDR3 protein
TRBV2	TRBJ2-1	CASSETPTTGEQFF
TRBV18	TRBJ1-2	CASSPVAGDLDYGYTF
TRBV4-2	TRBJ2-1	CASSQAGEGGDEQFF
TRBV5-4	TRBJ2-7	CASSLGGTVRLYEQYF
TRBV6-4	TRBJ2-1	CASSDGERASYNEQFF
TRBV29-1	TRBJ1-2	CSVEARDSLSYGYTF
TRBV10-2	TRBJ1-1	CASSEGFGRGAEAFF
TRBV5-4	TRBJ2-7	CASSLGRGEQYF
TRBV5-1	TRBJ1-1	CASSPGTGGIETEAFF
TRBV28	TRBJ2-7	CASSPGQGKRLSWVQYF
TRBV19	TRBJ2-5	CASSIGVLETQYF
TRBV7-6	TRBJ2-2	CASSFSPLSTGELFF
TRBV28	TRBJ2-3	CASSRQGAPISTDTQYF
TRBV30	TRBJ1-1	CAWSPSYDSGGRDTEAFF